This is a list of T cell receptor beta chains from one sample in a study of blood T cell repertoires in COVID-19. Data came from immunoSEQ multiplex PCR; TCRdb stores just in-frame clones and leaves some out. The sample consists of 200,000 to 250,000 clones, approximately 75% of them appearing once. The specimen sequenced was PBMCs or T cells enriched from blood (not recorded which). Receptors were obtained from a man aged 40-50 years who had recovered from COVID-19. Both conserved end residues are part of each CDR3. The D gene is left open where the match is weak. Where a row states a size, it is once, few, many or the class of an expanded clone; other rows omit it.

size	J	V	D	CDR3	DNA
.	TRBJ2-7	TRBV7-2	.	CASSAPGAYEQYF	TGTGCCAGCAGCGCTCCAGGGGCCTACGAGCAGTACTTC
.	TRBJ2-2	TRBV29-1	TRBD2	CSVKLAIRDGELFF	TGCAGCGTTAAACTAGCGATAAGGGACGGGGAGCTGTTTTTT
.	TRBJ2-1	TRBV7-6	.	CASSLVVYNEQFF	TGTGCCAGCAGCTTAGTAGTGTACAATGAGCAGTTCTTC
.	TRBJ1-6	TRBV7-8	.	CASSSSSGVPLHF	TGTGCCAGCAGTTCAAGCTCAGGGGTCCCCCTCCACTTT
.	TRBJ2-7	TRBV18	TRBD2	CASSPSAGGPKEQYF	TGTGCCAGCTCACCTTCGGCGGGAGGGCCGAAAGAGCAGTACTTC
few	TRBJ1-2	TRBV24-1	.	CAVSSGDTNYGYTF	TGTGCCGTCTCTTCTGGGGACACCAACTATGGCTACACCTTC
.	TRBJ2-7	TRBV7-2	.	CASSLVEGFPYEQYF	TGTGCCAGCAGCTTAGTTGAGGGCTTTCCCTACGAGCAGTACTTC
.	TRBJ1-5	TRBV18	.	CASSPNLGGQPQHF	TGTGCCAGCTCACCAAACCTGGGGGGTCAGCCCCAGCATTTT
.	TRBJ1-2	TRBV9	TRBD1	CASSVDRGGSGYTF	TGTGCCAGCAGCGTGGACAGGGGAGGGAGTGGCTACACCTTC
.	TRBJ1-3	TRBV5-1	.	CASSLAGRGVTGNTIYF	TGCGCCAGCAGCTTGGCCGGCAGGGGAGTAACTGGAAACACCATATATTTT